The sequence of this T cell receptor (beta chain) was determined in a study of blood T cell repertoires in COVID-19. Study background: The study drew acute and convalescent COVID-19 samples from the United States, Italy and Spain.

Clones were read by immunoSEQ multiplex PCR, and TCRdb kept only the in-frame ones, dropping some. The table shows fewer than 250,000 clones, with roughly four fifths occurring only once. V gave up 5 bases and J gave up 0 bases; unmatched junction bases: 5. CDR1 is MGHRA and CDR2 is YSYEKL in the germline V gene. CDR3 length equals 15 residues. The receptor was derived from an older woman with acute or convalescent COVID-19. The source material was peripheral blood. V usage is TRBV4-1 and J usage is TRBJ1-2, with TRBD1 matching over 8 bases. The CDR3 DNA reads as TGCGCCAGCAGCTTACAGGGGGGAACTAACTATGGCTACACCTTC. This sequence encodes CASSLQGGTNYGYTF.